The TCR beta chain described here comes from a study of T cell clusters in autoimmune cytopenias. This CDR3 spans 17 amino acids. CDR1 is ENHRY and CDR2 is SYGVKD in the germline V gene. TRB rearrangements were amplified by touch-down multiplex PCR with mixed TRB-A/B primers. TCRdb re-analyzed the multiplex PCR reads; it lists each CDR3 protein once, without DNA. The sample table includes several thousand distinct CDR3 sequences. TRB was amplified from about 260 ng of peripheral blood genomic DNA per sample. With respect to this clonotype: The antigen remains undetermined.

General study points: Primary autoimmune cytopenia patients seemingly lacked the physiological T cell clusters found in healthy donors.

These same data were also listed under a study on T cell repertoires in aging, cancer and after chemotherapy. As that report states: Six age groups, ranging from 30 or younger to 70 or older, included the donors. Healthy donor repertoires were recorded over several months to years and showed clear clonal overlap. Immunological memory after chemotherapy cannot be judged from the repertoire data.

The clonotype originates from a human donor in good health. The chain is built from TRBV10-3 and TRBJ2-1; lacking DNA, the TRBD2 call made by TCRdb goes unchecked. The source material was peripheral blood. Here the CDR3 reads CAISRLAGEIVYNEQFF.